These 31 T cell receptor beta chains originate from one sample sequenced in a study of T cell responses to AZD1222 COVID-19 vaccine. Method: immunoSEQ multiplex PCR; TCRdb's copy keeps in-frame clones and lacks some. The repertoire holds approximately 160,000 clones, with around nine tenths as singletons. The material was peripheral blood, obtained on day 0 of AZD1222 vaccination. The receptors originated from an adult in good health.

V usage is TRBV19 and J usage is TRBJ2-1; D possibly corresponds to TRBD1 (6 bases). The germline V and J ends were trimmed by 0 bases and 7 bases, with 22 bases remaining between them. CDR3 length: 18 residues. Germline V lookup: CDR1 LNHDA, CDR2 SQIVND (reference sequence). The DNA of the CDR3 is TGTGCCAGTAGTATAGATCCAGGGACAAAGGGGTATATAAATGAGCAGTTCTTC. This encodes CASSIDPGTKGYINEQFF. Based on the CDR3 plus reference TRBV19 and TRBJ2-1, the full variable domain is DGGITQSPKYLFRKEGQNVTLSCEQNLNHDAMYWYRQDPGQGLRLIYYSQIVNDFQKGDIAEGYSVSREKKESFPLTVTSAQKNPTAFYLCASSIDPGTKGYINEQFFGPGTRLTVL.

The rearrangement links TRBV7-2 to TRBJ2-2; no reliable D call. From germline, CDR1 is SGHTA and CDR2 FQGNSA. V was trimmed by 5 bases and J by 1 base, leaving 14 bases between them. The CDR3 is 16 residues long. CDR3 protein: CASSLGSALNTGELFF. The CDR3 nucleotides read TGTGCCAGCAGCCTCGGCTCCGCCCTGAACACCGGGGAGCTGTTTTTT.

The CDR3 region is CASSNYNEQFF. The CDR3, as DNA: TGTGCCAGCTCCAACTACAATGAGCAGTTCTTC. The rearrangement links TRBV6-5 to TRBJ2-1; no clear D gene. Germline CDR1 is MNHEY and CDR2 is SVGAGI. CDR3 length: 11 residues. Trimming removed 8 bases from V and 3 bases from J, with 5 bases in between.

This clone was observed a few times. The rearrangement uses TRBV7-3 and TRBJ2-1; 11 bases fit TRBD2. This CDR3 region has 15 residues. Unmatched junction bases numbered 3, after V lost 5 bases and J lost 3 bases. Germline CDR1 and CDR2: SGHTA and FQGTGA. The CDR3 loop reads CASSPGLADYNEQFF. In DNA form, the CDR3 reads TGTGCCAGCAGCCCGGGACTAGCGGACTACAATGAGCAGTTCTTC.

The V gene is TRBV7-3, the J gene TRBJ1-5, with a possible D match to TRBD1 (5 bases). V was pared by 2 bases and J by 3 bases, with 11 bases between. The CDR3 runs 15 residues. CDR1 SGHTA and CDR2 FQGTGA come from the germline V gene. Written as DNA, the CDR3 is TGTGCCAGCAGCTTATTCGCAGGGTACAATCAGCCCCAGCATTTT. It encodes CASSLFAGYNQPQHF. The variable domain in full, completed from reference TRBV7-3 and TRBJ1-5, reads GAGVSQTPSNKVTEKGKYVELRCDPISGHTALYWYRQSLGQGPEFLIYFQGTGAADDSGLPNDRFFAVRPEGSVSTLKIQRTERGDSAVYLCASSLFAGYNQPQHFGDGTRLSIL.

V gene TRBV19 combines with J gene TRBJ2-1; 7 nucleotides match TRBD1. Germline V gene sequence: CDR1 LNHDA, CDR2 SQIVND (reference sequence). After removal of 3 bases from V and 0 bases from J, the junction contained 5 bases not matched to a gene. The CDR3 extends over 16 amino acids. The CDR3 region is CASSIRQGSSYNEQFF. The CDR3 DNA sequence: TGTGCCAGTAGTATCCGACAGGGCAGCTCCTACAATGAGCAGTTCTTC.

This sequence joins TRBV9 and TRBJ2-3; no definite D call. V dropped 2 bases and J dropped 2 bases, with 9 bases sitting between them. This CDR3 has 14 residues. Germline V gives CDR1 SGDLS, CDR2 YYNGEE. CDR3 bases: TGTGCCAGCAGCGTTACGTGGATCACAGATACGCAGTATTTT. This encodes CASSVTWITDTQYF.

The J gene is TRBJ2-1, the V gene TRBV4-3; the D call may be TRBD1 or TRBD2 (5 bases each). CDR3 length equals 18 residues. V was clipped by 0 bases and J by 2 bases, with 17 bases between them. Germline CDR1 reads LGHNA; CDR2 reads YSLEER. This CDR3 is CASSQDSLKGSPYNEQFF. CDR3 in DNA: TGCGCCAGCAGCCAAGATTCCCTTAAGGGGAGTCCCTACAATGAGCAGTTCTTC.

This clone was recorded a few times. The chain couples TRBV5-4 to TRBJ2-7, with 8 nucleotides matching TRBD1. V was clipped by 4 bases and J by 4 bases; unmatched bases: 7. Germline V lookup: CDR1 SGHNT, CDR2 YYREEE (reference sequence). There are 14 residues in the CDR3. CDR3 protein: CASSPGGQGYEQYF. The CDR3 DNA reads TGTGCCAGCAGCCCCGGTGGACAGGGATACGAGCAGTACTTC.

The V gene is TRBV7-8, the J gene TRBJ2-1, with 7 bases identical to TRBD2. CDR3 length: 18 amino acids. CDR1 is SGHVS and CDR2 is FQNEAQ in the germline V gene. J was trimmed by 4 bases and V by 2 bases; bases with no gene match: 14. CDR3 in DNA: TGTGCCAGCAGCTTATCTGGCCTACTAGCGTCCGAATACAATGAGCAGTTCTTC. Translating it yields CASSLSGLLASEYNEQFF.

The J gene is TRBJ2-1, the V gene TRBV5-1, with TRBD2 matching 8 bases. There are 16 residues in the CDR3. Germline values: CDR1 SGHRS, CDR2 YFSETQ. With 4 bases clipped from V and 0 bases from J, the junction kept 6 bases outside the gene matches. The CDR3, as DNA: TGCGCCAGCAGCGGCCTAGCGGGTAGCTCCTACAATGAGCAGTTCTTC. The encoded protein is CASSGLAGSSYNEQFF.

This clone was seen a handful of times. Other DNA sequences in the sample encode the same CDR3. The V and J genes are TRBV6-5 and TRBJ1-1; no firm D call. Germline loops: CDR1 MNHEY, CDR2 SVGAGI. The CDR3 has 12 residues. V shed 6 bases and J shed 5 bases, with 10 bases lying between them. The CDR3 spells CASRTGGTEAFF. Written as DNA, the CDR3 is TGTGCCAGCAGAACGGGTGGTACTGAAGCTTTCTTT.

The rearrangement joins TRBV9 to TRBJ1-2, with no clear D. The germline gives CDR1 SGDLS, CDR2 YYNGEE. The CDR3 consists of 15 residues. V lost 4 bases to trimming and J lost 5 bases, with 18 bases between them. CDR3 sequence: CASSIGGSMLYGYTF. CDR3 DNA sequence: TGTGCCAGCAGCATAGGTGGGTCTATGCTTTATGGCTACACCTTC.

A single count supports this clone. The gene calls are TRBV5-1 and TRBJ2-7, with no clear D. Germline-derived CDR1 and CDR2 are SGHRS and YFSETQ. V was cut by 0 bases and J by 0 bases, with 13 bases left in between. There are 16 residues in the CDR3. CDR3 nucleotide sequence: TGCGCCAGCAGCTTGGGAGGTTGGCAGAACTCCTACGAGCAGTACTTC. Its protein is CASSLGGWQNSYEQYF.

The chain has TRBV24-1 and TRBJ1-5, with D perhaps TRBD1 (6 bases). The CDR3 is 14 amino acids. V was shortened by 6 bases and J by 5 bases, with 13 bases between the two germline ends. Per germline, CDR1 KGHDR and CDR2 SFDVKD. The CDR3 DNA is TGTGCCACCAGTCATGGTACAGGGTATCAGCCCCAGCATTTT. It is translated as CATSHGTGYQPQHF.

The chain joins TRBV5-8 to TRBJ2-1; no clear D. This CDR3 is built from 12 residues. Germline CDR1 SGHTS, CDR2 YDEGEE. V was cut by 6 bases and J by 10 bases, with 14 bases left in between. Here the CDR3 DNA reads TGTGCCAGCACCCCCCCTTGGGCAGAGCAGTTCTTC. Its translation is CASTPPWAEQFF.

The chain couples TRBV28 to TRBJ1-3; no reliable D call. Germline lookup yields CDR1 MDHEN and CDR2 SYDVKM. Trimming pared 4 bases from V and 2 bases from J, leaving 6 bases between. The CDR3 covers 13 residues. CDR3: CASSSGTGNTIYF. CDR3 in DNA: TGTGCCAGCAGTTCTGGGACTGGAAACACCATATATTTT.

This clone is a singleton in its sample. The V gene is TRBV4-1, the J gene TRBJ2-1; 11 bases match TRBD2. V was clipped by 0 bases and J by 3 bases; unmatched bases: 4. In germline, CDR1 is MGHRA, CDR2 YSYEKL. This CDR3 has 17 amino acids. The CDR3 sequence: CASSQDTSGSSYNEQFF. The CDR3 DNA reads TGCGCCAGCAGCCAAGATACTAGCGGGAGTAGCTACAATGAGCAGTTCTTC.

A single count supports this clone. The chain combines TRBV7-2 with TRBJ2-1, with 9 positions matching TRBD2. V was clipped by 0 bases and J by 8 bases; unmatched bases: 20. This CDR3 region has 20 residues. CDR1 and CDR2 from the germline V gene are SGHTA and FQGNSA. In nucleotides, the CDR3 is TGTGCCAGCAGCTTAGCCTTTAGGGGGGTTGGGACTAGCATCTCCCATGAGCAGTTCTTC. Translated, it gives CASSLAFRGVGTSISHEQFF.

The chain combines TRBV12-3 or TRBV12-4 with TRBJ1-1, with TRBD1 identical over 8 bases. The CDR3 contains 13 residues. J was trimmed by 5 bases and V by 5 bases; bases with no gene match: 4. As DNA, the CDR3 is TGTGCCAGCAGTCAGGGGGCAGGTACTGAAGCTTTCTTT. Translation gives CASSQGAGTEAFF.

This chain's CDR3 is CASSMAGGSEAFF. CDR3 sequence (DNA): TGTGCCAGTAGTATGGCAGGAGGAAGTGAAGCTTTCTTT. The genes are TRBV19 and TRBJ1-1; D gene unclear. Germline loops: CDR1 LNHDA, CDR2 SQIVND (reference sequence). This CDR3 region has 13 residues. Trimming took off 3 bases at V and 7 bases at J, with 12 bases between the two ends.

The J gene is TRBJ2-3, the V gene TRBV6-1, with D perhaps matching TRBD1 (5 bases). The CDR3 is 15 residues long. Looked up from germline, CDR1 is MNHNS and CDR2 is SASEGT. Trimming removed 3 bases from V and 0 bases from J, with 10 bases in between. The CDR3 DNA sequence: TGTGCCAGCAGTGACCAGGGATTTAGCACAGATACGCAGTATTTT. It codes for CASSDQGFSTDTQYF.

The gene calls are TRBV7-2 and TRBJ2-7, with D maybe TRBD2 (6 bases). The CDR3 loop spans 14 amino acids. From germline, CDR1 is SGHTA and CDR2 FQGNSA. V lost 1 base to trimming and J lost 10 bases, with 17 bases between them. CDR3: CASSLEGGQPGQYF. In DNA form, the CDR3 reads TGTGCCAGCAGCTTAGAGGGAGGCCAACCGGGACAGTACTTC.

The rearrangement links TRBV7-8 to TRBJ2-5, with D hard to call. The CDR3 extends over 19 amino acids. Trimming stripped 2 bases from V and 2 bases from J, with 24 bases between. Germline V CDR1 and CDR2: SGHVS, FQNEAQ. The CDR3 spells CASSLRSASGGQLQETQYF. The CDR3 DNA reads as TGTGCCAGCAGCTTACGATCCGCTTCTGGCGGCCAACTTCAAGAGACCCAGTACTTC.

This chain joins TRBV27 and TRBJ1-6, with D uncertain. CDR1 and CDR2 (germline): MNHEY, SMNVEV (reference sequence). V gave up 7 bases and J gave up 3 bases, with 10 bases separating them. CDR3 length: 14 residues. DNA for the CDR3: TGTGCCAGCAAACCCGGGAGCTATAATTCACCCCTCCACTTT. This encodes CASKPGSYNSPLHF.

The V gene is TRBV28, the J gene TRBJ2-2, with 9 positions matching TRBD1. This CDR3 has 16 amino acids. Looked up from germline, CDR1 is MDHEN and CDR2 is SYDVKM. V shed 2 bases and J 4 bases; nucleotides not matched to a gene: 5. The CDR3 DNA is TGTGCCAGCAGTTTACGGGACAGGGCGGGCACCGGGGAGCTGTTTTTT. This sequence encodes CASSLRDRAGTGELFF.

The genes are TRBV6-5 and TRBJ2-7; 11 bases match TRBD2. With 7 bases clipped from V and 9 bases from J, the junction kept 11 bases outside the gene matches. This CDR3 is 14 amino acids long. Germline V gene data show CDR1 as MNHEY and CDR2 as SVGAGI. The CDR3 spells CASTPLAGAFVQYF. The CDR3 DNA sequence: TGTGCCAGCACACCACTAGCGGGAGCTTTTGTGCAGTACTTC.

The chain is built from TRBV7-9 and TRBJ2-3; TRBD2 matches at 8 bases. The CDR3 spans 14 residues. The germline CDR1 and CDR2 sequences are SEHNR and FQNEAQ (reference sequence). The trim removed 1 base at V and 5 bases at J, leaving 2 bases unmatched. The CDR3 bases are TGTGCCAGCAGCTTAGATGGGACTAGAGATACGCAGTATTTT. It codes for CASSLDGTRDTQYF.

V and J are TRBV4-3 and TRBJ2-7, with 9 bases lining up with TRBD2. The CDR3 totals 15 residues. CDR1 LGHNA and CDR2 YSLEER come from the germline V gene. V lost 3 bases, J lost 4 bases, and 7 bases stayed unmatched. CDR3 loop: CASSQQAGGGYEQYF. The CDR3 coding sequence is TGCGCCAGCAGCCAGCAAGCGGGAGGAGGGTACGAGCAGTACTTC.

The V gene is TRBV11-2, the J gene TRBJ2-1; 7 bases match TRBD2. Germline lookup yields CDR1 SGHAT and CDR2 FQNNGV. The CDR3 is 13 residues long. The V gene end was trimmed by 0 bases and the J gene end by 8 bases; junction bases not matched to a gene: 1. The CDR3 bases are TGTGCCAGCAGCTTAGATCGGGGGGATGAGCAGTTCTTC. Amino acid sequence: CASSLDRGDEQFF.

The chain carries TRBV28 and TRBJ1-3; D unclear. This CDR3 is 13 amino acids long. V lost 8 bases, J lost 0 bases, and 8 bases lay in between. Germline lookup yields CDR1 MDHEN and CDR2 SYDVKM. CDR3 sequence (DNA): TGTGCCAGCCACGGCCACTCTGGAAACACCATATATTTT. Its protein product is CASHGHSGNTIYF.